These 8 T cell receptor beta chains were sequenced from one sample in a study of blood T cells in healthy people across ages. For the second PCR, which ran for about 6 to 11 cycles, a sample-barcoded 5' primer and a J-beta primer mix were used. Using its own MiXCR run on the 5' RACE reads, TCRdb lists one record per CDR3 protein. Of about 1.1 million distinct CDR3 sequences listed, approximately 38% are singletons. Sequenced material: blood. The receptor set was obtained from a man between 18 and 29 years old in good health.

The rearrangement joins TRBV13 to TRBJ2-3, with D perhaps matching TRBD1 or TRBD2 (6 bases each). The V gene lost 8 bases and the J gene lost 5 bases, with 14 bases spanning the gap. The CDR3 is 13 amino acids. The germline V gene encodes CDR1 PRHDT and CDR2 FYEKMQ (reference sequence). The CDR3 reads CASYRRGEDTQYF. The DNA of the CDR3 is TGTGCCAGCTACAGAAGGGGGGAAGATACGCAGTATTTT. The whole variable domain, filled in from reference TRBV13 and TRBJ2-3, reads AAGVIQSPRHLIKEKRETATLKCYPIPRHDTVYWYQQGPGQDPQFLISFYEKMQSDKGSIPDRFSAQQFSDYHSELNMSSLELGDSALYFCASYRRGEDTQYFGPGTRLTVL.

About this clonotype itself: A clone one base away is much larger, so this may be a read error. This chain links TRBV7-2 with TRBJ1-5, with D possibly being TRBD1 (5 bases). The V and J ends lost 1 base and 3 bases respectively, with 10 bases between them. CDR1 and CDR2 from the germline V gene are SGHTA and FQGNSA. The CDR3 is made up of 15 amino acids. The CDR3, as DNA: TGTGCCAGCAGCTTAGAAGGACATGCCAATCAGCCCCAGCATTTT. As protein: CASSLEGHANQPQHF.

The rearrangement links TRBV9 to TRBJ1-2, with D possibly TRBD1 on 5 matching bases. The CDR3 loop spans 15 amino acids. V dropped 0 bases and J dropped 4 bases, with 13 bases sitting between them. Germline CDR1 reads SGDLS; CDR2 reads YYNGEE. CDR3 residues: CASSVAAGIVYGYTF. The DNA of the CDR3 is TGTGCCAGCAGCGTAGCGGCAGGGATCGTCTATGGCTACACCTTC. The full variable domain, in which reference TRBV9 and TRBJ1-2 provide the parts outside the CDR3, is DSGVTQTPKHLITATGQRVTLRCSPRSGDLSVYWYQQSLDQGLQFLIQYYNGEERAKGNILERFSAQQFPDLHSELNLSSLELGDSALYFCASSVAAGIVYGYTFGSGTRLTVV.

This clonotype was detected a few times. The chain couples TRBV29-1 to TRBJ1-1; TRBD1 is a possible D gene (5 bases). Per germline, CDR1 SQVTM and CDR2 ANQGSEA. This CDR3 is built from 13 residues. V shed 5 bases and J shed 8 bases, with 18 bases lying between them. CDR3 in DNA: TGCAGCGTTCCACAAAGACAGCCCCTCGAAGCTTTCTTT. Its translation: CSVPQRQPLEAFF.

The CDR3 nucleotides read TGTGCCAGCAGTTTATCGATACAGGGGCCCTACGAGCAGTACTTC. Protein: CASSLSIQGPYEQYF. The chain uses TRBV27 and TRBJ2-7; TRBD1 matches 7 bases. V lost 0 bases and J lost 2; bases outside the gene matches: 4. The CDR3 length is 15 residues. Germline loops: CDR1 MNHEY, CDR2 SMNVEV (reference sequence).

The rearrangement uses TRBV6-6 and TRBJ1-2; TRBD1 matches at 9 bases. CDR3 length: 17 amino acids. CDR1 is MNHNY, CDR2 SVGAGI, per germline (reference sequence). The J segment lost 8 bases and the V segment lost 2 bases, leaving 15 bases of the junction unmatched. The CDR3 DNA is TGTGCCAGCAGTTACCTTCCGGGACAGGGACATTCTGGCGGCTACACCTTC. Its translation: CASSYLPGQGHSGGYTF.

Concerning this clonotype itself: A read error may be the cause here, since a much bigger clone is one base away. The chain uses TRBV6-4 and TRBJ1-2, with 8 bases identical to TRBD1. V shed 4 bases, J shed 7 bases, and the junction held 11 bases outside the gene matches. The CDR3 runs 15 residues. The germline gives CDR1 MRHNA, CDR2 SNTAGT. Written as DNA, the CDR3 is TGTGCCAGCAGTGGCGGGAACAGGGGGACGTCTGGCTACACCTTC. Translating it yields CASSGGNRGTSGYTF.

V usage is TRBV6-6 and J usage is TRBJ2-6, with D tentatively TRBD1 (5 bases). Germline loops: CDR1 MNHNY, CDR2 SVGAGI (reference sequence). Trimming took 7 bases from V and 2 from J, leaving 15 bases between them. CDR3 length equals 16 residues. The CDR3 nucleotides read TGTGCCAGCACCCCAGGGTTTGAGCCTGGGGCCAACGTCCTGACTTTC. The encoded protein is CASTPGFEPGANVLTF.